Listed below are T cell receptor beta chains from one sample, sequenced in a study of response to subunit inactivated influenza vaccine. MiXCR, run by TCRdb on the RT-PCR reads, gives a single entry per CDR3 protein. This sample has around 760,000 distinct CDR3 sequences, with about 14% found just once. The source material was PBMCs from blood, sampled about 14 days before vaccination. These TCRs come from a man aged 50-60 years who received an inactivated influenza vaccine. Both conserved end residues are part of each CDR3. A D gene is named only where the DNA matches it firmly. Clone size is shown for a subset of rows, as once, few, many or a class of expanded clone.

J gene | D gene | clone size | V gene | CDR3 protein | CDR3 DNA
TRBJ2-4 | NA | few | TRBV27 | CASSLGLGRGQRDIQYF | TGTGCCAGCAGTTTAGGCCTGGGGCGGGGGCAGAGGGACATTCAGTACTTC
TRBJ1-1 | NA | few | TRBV3-1 | CASRGPGTEAFF | TGTGCCAGCAGGGGGCCCGGCACTGAAGCTTTCTTT
TRBJ1-1 | NA | many | TRBV5-1 | CASSLGQEGGEAFF | TGCGCCAGCAGCTTGGGTCAAGAGGGCGGTGAAGCTTTCTTT
TRBJ2-2 | NA | many | TRBV14 | CASSQVFGSGATGELFF | TGTGCCAGCAGCCAAGTTTTTGGTAGCGGAGCCACCGGGGAGCTGTTTTTT
TRBJ2-6 | NA | NA | TRBV12-3/TRBV12-4 | CASSLLSLTSGANVLTF | TGTGCCAGCAGTTTACTCAGCCTAACCTCTGGGGCCAACGTCCTGACTTTC
TRBJ2-1 | NA | many | TRBV20-1 | CSARDDRYTDDEQFF | TGCAGTGCTAGAGACGACAGGTACACCGACGATGAGCAGTTCTTC
TRBJ2-1 | TRBD2 | NA | TRBV30 | CAWTRAGGNYNEQFF | TGTGCCTGGACCCGAGCCGGGGGGAACTACAATGAGCAGTTCTTC
TRBJ2-5 | NA | many | TRBV4-2 | CASSQVGGRETQYF | TGTGCCAGCAGCCAAGTCGGGGGCCGGGAGACCCAGTACTTC
TRBJ2-5 | NA | many | TRBV20-1 | CSARQTGMRETQYF | TGCAGTGCTAGACAAACAGGGATGCGAGAGACCCAGTACTTC
TRBJ2-7 | TRBD2 | many | TRBV28 | CASSPTGTSGRYEQYF | TGTGCCAGCAGTCCCACCGGGACTAGCGGGCGCTACGAGCAGTACTTC
TRBJ2-5 | NA | few | TRBV2 | CASSEASVQETQYF | TGTGCCAGCAGTGAAGCTAGCGTCCAAGAGACCCAGTACTTC
TRBJ2-3 | TRBD2 | NA | TRBV7-2 | CASSTGLVTDTQYF | TGTGCCAGCAGCACCGGACTAGTTACAGATACGCAGTATTTT
TRBJ2-3 | NA | many | TRBV2 | CASSKSPRADTQYF | TGTGCCAGCAGCAAATCGCCGCGGGCAGATACGCAGTATTTT
TRBJ2-6 | TRBD1 | NA | TRBV6-1 | CASSGQGASSGANVLTF | TGTGCCAGCAGTGGACAGGGGGCATCGTCTGGGGCCAACGTCCTGACTTTC
TRBJ1-1 | NA | many | TRBV7-2 | CASSLLGTGNTEAFF | TGTGCCAGCAGCTTATTAGGGACGGGGAACACTGAAGCTTTCTTT
TRBJ2-3 | TRBD2 | NA | TRBV20-1 | CSARSLAGYTDTQYF | TGCAGTGCTAGAAGCCTAGCGGGGTACACAGATACGCAGTATTTT
TRBJ2-1 | TRBD2 | NA | TRBV7-2 | CASTLLAGAYNEQFF | TGTGCCAGCACCCTCTTAGCGGGAGCCTACAATGAGCAGTTCTTC
TRBJ1-2 | NA | once | TRBV4-3 | CASSHKSRGYGYTF | TGCGCCAGCAGCCATAAATCTCGGGGGTATGGCTACACCTTC
TRBJ2-1 | TRBD2 | NA | TRBV20-1 | CSAGGGRALDEQFF | TGCAGTGCTGGGGGCGGGAGGGCTCTGGATGAGCAGTTCTTC
TRBJ1-2 | NA | NA | TRBV27 | CASSSTAFNYGYTF | TGTGCCAGCAGTTCGACAGCCTTTAACTATGGCTACACCTTC
TRBJ1-1 | TRBD1 | few | TRBV4-3 | CASSQGQGASNTEAFF | TGCGCCAGCAGCCAGGGACAGGGGGCATCGAACACTGAAGCTTTCTTT
TRBJ2-2 | NA | few | TRBV7-2 | CASSRLSSETGELFF | TGTGCCAGCAGCCGACTAAGCAGCGAGACCGGGGAGCTGTTTTTT
TRBJ2-5 | NA | few | TRBV20-1 | CSARELAPPGTQYF | TGCAGTGCTAGAGAACTAGCTCCGCCCGGGACCCAGTACTTC
TRBJ2-1 | NA | few | TRBV6-2/TRBV6-3 | CASSYSRRSNEQFF | TGTGCCAGCAGTTACTCAAGAAGGAGCAATGAGCAGTTCTTC
TRBJ2-3 | TRBD2 | few | TRBV4-1 | CASSQAGGPGLATTDTQYF | TGCGCCAGCAGCCAGGCTGGCGGCCCGGGACTAGCGACAACAGATACGCAGTATTTT
TRBJ2-7 | NA | NA | TRBV11-2 | CASSSGAVFSYEQYF | TGTGCCAGCAGCTCAGGGGCAGTCTTCTCCTACGAGCAGTACTTC
TRBJ2-7 | NA | NA | TRBV4-2 | CASSQGDRFDYEQYF | TGTGCCAGCAGCCAAGGTGACAGGTTTGACTACGAGCAGTACTTC
TRBJ1-2 | NA | many | TRBV7-2 | CASSSTGKYYGYTF | TGTGCCAGCAGCTCCACAGGGAAATACTATGGCTACACCTTC
TRBJ2-2 | NA | many | TRBV29-1 | CSVGNGELFF | TGCAGCGTTGGGAACGGGGAGCTGTTTTTT